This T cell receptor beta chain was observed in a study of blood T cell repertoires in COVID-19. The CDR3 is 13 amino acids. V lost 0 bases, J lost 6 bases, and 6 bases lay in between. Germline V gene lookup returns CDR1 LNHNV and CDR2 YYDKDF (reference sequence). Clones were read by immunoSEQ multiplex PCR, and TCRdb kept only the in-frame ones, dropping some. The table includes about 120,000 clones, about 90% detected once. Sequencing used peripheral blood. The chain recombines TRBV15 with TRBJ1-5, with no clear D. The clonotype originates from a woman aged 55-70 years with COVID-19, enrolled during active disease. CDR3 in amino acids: CATSRDRSQPQHF. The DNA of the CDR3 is TGTGCCACCAGCAGAGATAGGAGTCAGCCCCAGCATTTT.